This TCR beta chain originates from a study of T cell responses to AZD1222 COVID-19 vaccine. Whole-study results and caveats: All repertoire sampling was performed exclusively after the peak T cell response. Unmutated variant regions reportedly attract nearly half of all spike-specific TCRs. At study baseline, merely roughly 6 AZD1222 recipients were seropositive. Vaccine-associated CD4 TCRs ranged over spike, dominating at 160-218 and 743-854.

This clone was observed a few times. Its antigen is undetermined. Germline-derived CDR1 and CDR2 are SGHTA and FQGTGA. The CDR3 spans 14 residues. V lost 5 bases and J lost 3, with 14 bases in between. Assay: immunoSEQ multiplex PCR; the TCRdb copy retains only in-frame clones and omits some. The sample carries about 150,000 clones, more than 75% recorded once. The chain couples TRBV7-3 to TRBJ2-7, with TRBD2 as a possible D gene (5 bases). Sequencing used peripheral blood, obtained 28 days after the second AZD1222 dose. This TCR derives from an adult who received the AZD1222 COVID-19 vaccine. The CDR3 DNA follows: TGTGCCAGCAGCCCCAGCGGAAAAAGCTACGAGCAGTACTTC. It translates to CASSPSGKSYEQYF.